This TCR beta chain originates from a study of cytomegalovirus exposure and HLA in healthy donors. Overall study: Unique TCRs numbering some 80 million, obtained from HLA-typed donors, made up an early data release.

A remark on this clone: The antigen is undetermined. At one boundary the junction diverges from the germline segment, which might be a read error.

The PCR contained 60 Vbeta and 13 Jbeta primers. In the authors' workflow: Later analysis identified some 80 million unique TCR beta chains, 9 million to 13 million shared. Assay: immunoSEQ multiplex PCR; the TCRdb copy retains only in-frame clones and omits some. D and trimming were read from the DNA, whereas the V and J calls and clone size are those reported in that table. Among 120,000 to 150,000 clones, approximately 73% were seen once, and the ten largest hold 1% to 1.5%. In germline, CDR1 is MNHEY, CDR2 SVGAGI. This CDR3 comprises 13 residues. Findings and limits, study-wide: According to a later analysis, most TCR beta chains associated with CMV appeared HLA-restricted. Reportedly, cytomegalovirus status was diagnosed with high sensitivity and specificity.

The chain carries TRBV6-5 and TRBJ2-5; a possible D gene is TRBD1 (6 bases). The receptor comes from a woman in her thirties or forties in good health and CMV-seronegative. Sequencing was done on a sample of PBMCs. The CDR3 DNA is TGTGCCAGCGGTTACGACAGGAGTGAGACCCAGTACTTC. It yields the protein CASGYDRSETQYF.